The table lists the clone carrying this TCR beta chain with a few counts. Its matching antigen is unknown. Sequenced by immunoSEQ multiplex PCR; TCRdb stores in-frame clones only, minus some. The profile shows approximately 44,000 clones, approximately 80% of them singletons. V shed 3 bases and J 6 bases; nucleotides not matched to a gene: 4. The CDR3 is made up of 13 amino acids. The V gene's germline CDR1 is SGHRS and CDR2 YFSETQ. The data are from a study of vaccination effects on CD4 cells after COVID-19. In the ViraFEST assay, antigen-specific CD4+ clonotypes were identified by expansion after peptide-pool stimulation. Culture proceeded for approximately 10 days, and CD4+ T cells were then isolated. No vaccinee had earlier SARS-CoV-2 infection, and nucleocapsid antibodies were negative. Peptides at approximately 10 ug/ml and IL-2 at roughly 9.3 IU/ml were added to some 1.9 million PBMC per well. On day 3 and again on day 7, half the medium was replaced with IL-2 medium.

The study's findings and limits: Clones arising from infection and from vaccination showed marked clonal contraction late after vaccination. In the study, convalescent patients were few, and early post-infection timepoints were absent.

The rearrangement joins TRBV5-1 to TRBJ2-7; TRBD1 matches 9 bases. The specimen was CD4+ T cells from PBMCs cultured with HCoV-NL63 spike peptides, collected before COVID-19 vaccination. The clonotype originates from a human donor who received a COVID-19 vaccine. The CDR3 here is CASSSTGGREQYV. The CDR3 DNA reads TGCGCCAGCAGCTCCACAGGGGGCCGCGAGCAGTACGTC.